One and the same sample provided the 30 T cell receptor beta chains below, sequenced in a study of T-cell reconstitution after alpha-beta-depleted transplantation in children. TCRbeta library construction was performed incorporating unique molecular identifiers. TCRdb independently ran MiXCR on the PCR reads; one entry per CDR3 protein. The sample includes approximately 980,000 distinct CDR3 sequences, about 30% of them seen just once. The sequences come from PBMCs, mostly from graft donor cells, collected 360 days after TCRalphabeta/CD19-depleted stem cell transplant. The receptors here all came from a boy in the first two years of life who had a stem cell transplant for SCID, so the T cells may come from the graft donor.

The gene calls are TRBV7-7 and TRBJ2-1; D is undetermined. The CDR3 is 15 amino acids. Germline CDR1 and CDR2: SSHAT and FNYEAQ (reference sequence). The ends were cut back, 5 bases at V and 0 bases at J, with 11 bases in the middle. The CDR3 coding sequence is TGTGCCAGCAGCCCCTCCCGGGCCTCCTACAATGAGCAGTTCTTC. Translating gives CASSPSRASYNEQFF.

This rearrangement joins TRBV20-1 to TRBJ2-3; D is uncertain. Looked up from germline, CDR1 is DFQATT and CDR2 is SNEGSKA (reference sequence). This CDR3 comprises 15 residues. Trimming left V 3 bases short and J 2 bases short, with 15 bases between. The CDR3: CSARVDIIPTDTQYF. Here the CDR3 DNA reads TGCAGTGCTAGGGTTGACATTATCCCCACAGATACGCAGTATTTT.

The rearrangement uses TRBV3-1 and TRBJ2-3, with 7 bases aligning to TRBD2. V was clipped by 0 bases and J by 6 bases; unmatched bases: 12. The germline V gene has CDR1 LGHDT and CDR2 YNNKEL (reference sequence). CDR3 size: 17 residues. The CDR3 loop reads CASSQDWQAGRFDTQYF. CDR3 nucleotides: TGTGCCAGCAGCCAAGATTGGCAAGCGGGGAGGTTCGATACGCAGTATTTT.

The genes are TRBV9 and TRBJ2-1; the D is unclear. The CDR3 consists of 13 residues. Germline values: CDR1 SGDLS, CDR2 YYNGEE. The V end lost 1 base, the J end lost 4 bases, and 6 bases lay between the germline ends. The CDR3 protein is CASSVQAYNEQFF. In DNA, the CDR3 is TGTGCCAGCAGCGTACAGGCTTACAATGAGCAGTTCTTC.

A few counts support this clonotype. The chain is built from TRBV20-1 and TRBJ1-3; D remains unclear. This CDR3 has 17 residues. The V and J ends lost 4 bases and 0 bases respectively, with 19 bases between them. The V gene's germline CDR1 is DFQATT and CDR2 SNEGSKA (reference sequence). The CDR3 DNA is TGCAGTGCTATTCTGACCGAGAAAGACCTCTCTGGAAACACCATATATTTT. This encodes CSAILTEKDLSGNTIYF.

This clonotype was counted ten times or more. The chain is built from TRBV27 and TRBJ2-7, with D possibly being TRBD2 (7 bases). The CDR3 covers 15 residues. Germline lookup yields CDR1 MNHEY and CDR2 SMNVEV (reference sequence). V lost 2 bases to trimming and J lost 3 bases, with 14 bases between them. CDR3 coding DNA: TGTGCCAGCAGTTTAACGGGGGGCTCGTTCTACGAGCAGTACTTC. Its protein product is CASSLTGGSFYEQYF.

In its sample, this clonotype was seen a few times. V and J are TRBV5-1 and TRBJ2-1; D perhaps matches TRBD2 (6 bases). The CDR3 spans 14 residues. Between the trimmed V and J ends, which lost 7 bases and 6 bases, there was a span of 17 bases. The germline gives CDR1 SGHRS, CDR2 YFSETQ. The DNA of the CDR3 is TGCGCCAGCTATAGGAGGGGATTGGTCAATGAGCAGTTCTTC. Its translation is CASYRRGLVNEQFF.

This clonotype appeared once. The V call is TRBV20-1, the J call TRBJ2-5; D unresolved. This CDR3 spans 11 amino acids. Trimming cost V 1 base and J 10 bases, with 10 bases left between them. Germline V gene data show CDR1 as DFQATT and CDR2 as SNEGSKA (reference sequence). The CDR3 nucleotides read TGCAGTGCTAGAGTCGTCCTAGACCAGTACTTC. Translation gives CSARVVLDQYF.

The chain combines TRBV4-3 with TRBJ2-3, with 12 bases aligning to TRBD2. CDR3 length: 17 amino acids. CDR1 is LGHNA, CDR2 YSLEER, per germline. Trimming removed 1 base from V and 5 bases from J; junction bases left unmatched: 7. The CDR3 protein is CASSQVATSGGGDTQYF. The CDR3 coding sequence is TGCGCCAGCAGCCAAGTCGCGACTAGCGGGGGAGGAGATACGCAGTATTTT.

The chain uses TRBV5-1 and TRBJ2-2; D call uncertain. Trimming took off 0 bases at V and 0 bases at J, with 18 bases between the two ends. The CDR3 is 19 amino acids. Per the germline V gene, CDR1 is SGHRS and CDR2 is YFSETQ. The CDR3 is CASSLAPGIGEANTGELFF. CDR3 coding DNA: TGCGCCAGCAGCTTGGCCCCTGGAATTGGGGAAGCGAACACCGGGGAGCTGTTTTTT.

This sequence joins TRBV4-1 and TRBJ2-4; 8 bases fit TRBD1. Germline assignment: CDR1 MGHRA and CDR2 YSYEKL. This CDR3 spans 18 amino acids. The J segment lost 0 bases and the V segment lost 1 base, leaving 8 bases of the junction unmatched. CDR3 DNA sequence: TGCGCCAGCAGCCAAGGACGACAGGGGCGACTAGCCAAAAACATTCAGTACTTC. Encoded protein: CASSQGRQGRLAKNIQYF.

The chain carries TRBV28 and TRBJ2-1; no clear D gene. V dropped 7 bases and J dropped 5 bases, with 18 bases sitting between them. Per germline, CDR1 MDHEN and CDR2 SYDVKM. The CDR3 has 15 residues. The CDR3 sequence: CASTSYILGDNEQFF. In DNA, the CDR3 is TGTGCCAGCACCTCGTATATACTGGGCGACAATGAGCAGTTCTTC.

The chain couples TRBV30 to TRBJ2-5, with 7 bases that match TRBD2. The junction had 6 bases not matched to a gene; V was cut back by 8 bases and J by 0 bases. This CDR3 has 13 amino acids. Germline CDR1 GTSNPN, CDR2 SVGIG (reference sequence). As DNA, the CDR3 is TGTGCCCTGCTAGCGGTGTACCAAGAGACCCAGTACTTC. Its translation: CALLAVYQETQYF.

This clonotype was detected only a few times. The chain employs TRBV4-3 and TRBJ2-3; D may be TRBD2 (7 bases). The CDR3 is made up of 15 amino acids. From germline, CDR1 is LGHNA and CDR2 YSLEER. Between the trimmed V and J ends, which lost 2 bases and 5 bases, there was a span of 14 bases. CDR3 coding DNA: TGCGCCAGCAGCCAATGGGGGGGCGATGGAGATACGCAGTATTTT. Protein product: CASSQWGGDGDTQYF.

This clonotype has only a few counts. The V call is TRBV5-6, the J call TRBJ2-5; D is unresolved. V lost 5 bases, J lost 2 bases, and 16 bases lay in between. CDR3 size: 15 residues. CDR1 is SGHDT and CDR2 is YYEEEE in the germline V gene. DNA of the CDR3: TGTGCCAGCAGGCCCCTTAGTCCCCAGCAAGAGACCCAGTACTTC. It encodes CASRPLSPQQETQYF.

This clonotype was counted a few times. CDR3 nucleotides: TGTGCCACCAGCAGAGATGGCAGCGGCGGGGAGGAAGCTTTCTTT. This gives the protein CATSRDGSGGEEAFF. This rearrangement joins TRBV15 to TRBJ1-1, with no clear D. The CDR3 has 15 residues. The germline V gene encodes CDR1 LNHNV and CDR2 YYDKDF (reference sequence). The V end lost 0 bases, the J end lost 8 bases, and 16 bases lay between the germline ends.

The chain recombines TRBV12-5 with TRBJ2-7, with D perhaps TRBD2 (7 bases). CDR1 is LGHNT and CDR2 is FRNRAP in the germline V gene. This CDR3 is built from 14 residues. The V and J ends lost 3 bases and 1 base respectively, with 10 bases between them. This chain's CDR3 is CASGFGGPSYEQYF. CDR3 coding DNA: TGTGCTAGTGGTTTCGGGGGGCCATCCTACGAGCAGTACTTC.

This clonotype was seen a few times. This chain connects TRBV10-3 to TRBJ2-5, with D uncertain. Germline CDR1 is ENHRY and CDR2 is SYGVKD. Trimming left V 1 base short and J 5 bases short, with 8 bases between. This CDR3 contains 13 residues. CDR3 in amino acids: CAISEFGWETQYF. Here the CDR3 DNA reads TGTGCCATCAGTGAGTTTGGGTGGGAGACCCAGTACTTC.

This sequence joins TRBV27 and TRBJ2-5, with 7 bases aligning to TRBD2. With 5 bases clipped from V and 5 bases from J, the junction kept 11 bases outside the gene matches. The CDR3 runs to 15 residues. Germline CDR1 is MNHEY and CDR2 is SMNVEV (reference sequence). This CDR3 is CASSRWGGGGETQYF. Written as DNA, the CDR3 is TGTGCCAGCAGTCGTTGGGGCGGGGGAGGTGAGACCCAGTACTTC.

The V call is TRBV12-3 or TRBV12-4, the J call TRBJ2-7; TRBD1 might be the D (5 bases). The CDR3 is 16 residues long. V dropped 3 bases and J dropped 1 base, with 16 bases sitting between them. The CDR3 loop reads CASSFSAGRISYEQYF. DNA of the CDR3: TGTGCCAGCAGTTTCTCCGCAGGGCGGATATCCTACGAGCAGTACTTC.

This clonotype was seen at least ten times. This chain joins TRBV7-9 and TRBJ2-1, with D tentatively TRBD1 (5 bases). The CDR3 extends over 13 amino acids. Trimming removed 1 base at V and 9 bases at J, with 10 bases between. From germline, CDR1 is SEHNR and CDR2 FQNEAQ (reference sequence). The CDR3 region has the DNA TGTGCCAGCAGCTTAGGGCAGGGCCTTGAGCAGTTCTTC. Amino acids: CASSLGQGLEQFF.

V is TRBV20-1 and J is TRBJ2-5, with 14 nucleotides matching TRBD2. The CDR3 spans 14 residues. J lost 5 bases, V lost 3 bases, and 2 bases had no gene match. The germline V gene has CDR1 DFQATT and CDR2 SNEGSKA (reference sequence). The CDR3, as DNA: TGCAGTGCTAGGACTAGCGGGGGGGTGGAGACCCAGTACTTC. Translating it yields CSARTSGGVETQYF.

Only a few counts were recorded for this clonotype. The chain joins TRBV15 to TRBJ2-2; D is unresolved. V was trimmed by 8 bases and J by 5 bases, leaving 12 bases between them. The length of the CDR3 is 13 residues. CDR1 and CDR2 from the germline V gene are LNHNV and YYDKDF (reference sequence). CDR3 nucleotides: TGTGCCACCCCCACTTCAGTGACCGGGGAGCTGTTTTTT. It specifies CATPTSVTGELFF.

This chain joins TRBV12-3 or TRBV12-4 and TRBJ1-2, with D perhaps matching TRBD1 (6 bases). The V end lost 6 bases, the J end lost 2 bases, and 13 bases lay between the germline ends. The CDR3 length is 14 residues. CDR3 residues: CASRPLGQNYGYTF. The CDR3 DNA reads TGTGCCAGCAGGCCCCTTGGACAGAACTATGGCTACACCTTC.

The V gene is TRBV27, the J gene TRBJ2-7, with 9 bases matching TRBD1. V was clipped by 3 bases and J by 2 bases; unmatched bases: 5. CDR1 and CDR2 from the germline V gene are MNHEY and SMNVEV (reference sequence). This CDR3 region has 15 residues. CDR3 sequence reads: CASSFYGTGPYEQYF. CDR3 coding DNA: TGTGCCAGCAGTTTTTATGGGACAGGGCCCTACGAGCAGTACTTC.

The chain combines TRBV7-3 with TRBJ2-2; 10 bases line up with TRBD1. V shed 5 bases, J shed 7 bases, and the junction held 7 bases outside the gene matches. The germline CDR1 and CDR2 sequences are SGHTA and FQGTGA. The CDR3 spans 15 residues. CDR3 region: CASSRRTGGDGELFF. CDR3 in DNA: TGTGCCAGCAGCCGAAGGACAGGGGGAGACGGGGAGCTGTTTTTT.

The chain combines TRBV27 with TRBJ2-3; possible D gene TRBD2, 5 bases. The V and J ends lost 5 bases and 2 bases respectively, with 20 bases between them. The CDR3 totals 17 residues. Germline loops: CDR1 MNHEY, CDR2 SMNVEV (reference sequence). The CDR3 here is CASSPTDFRTPTDTQYF. DNA of the CDR3: TGTGCCAGCAGTCCGACGGACTTCAGGACGCCCACAGATACGCAGTATTTT.

This clonotype was seen a single time. The chain is built from TRBV19 and TRBJ1-1; TRBD1 matches at 9 bases. CDR1 is LNHDA and CDR2 is SQIVND in the germline V gene (reference sequence). The CDR3 has 15 amino acids. V shed 7 bases, J shed 1 base, and the junction held 7 bases outside the gene matches. The CDR3 DNA reads as TGTGCCAGTATCCTACCGGGACAGGGGAACACTGAAGCTTTCTTT. Encoded protein: CASILPGQGNTEAFF.

The chain joins TRBV27 to TRBJ2-3; maybe TRBD1 (6 bases). The CDR3 spans 13 residues. Germline CDR1 MNHEY, CDR2 SMNVEV (reference sequence). Trimming pared 5 bases from V and 4 bases from J, leaving 10 bases between. The CDR3 bases are TGTGCCAGCAGTAGGGGGTATGCAGATACGCAGTATTTT. Its translation: CASSRGYADTQYF.

This clonotype was seen only a few times. This chain joins TRBV6-6 and TRBJ1-2; TRBD1 might be the D (5 bases). This CDR3 has 13 residues. In germline, CDR1 is MNHNY, CDR2 SVGAGI (reference sequence). The V and J ends lost 6 bases and 8 bases respectively, with 16 bases between them. The CDR3 coding sequence is TGTGCCAGCAGACCCGTGGGGGTGAGCGGCTACACCTTC. Translating gives CASRPVGVSGYTF.